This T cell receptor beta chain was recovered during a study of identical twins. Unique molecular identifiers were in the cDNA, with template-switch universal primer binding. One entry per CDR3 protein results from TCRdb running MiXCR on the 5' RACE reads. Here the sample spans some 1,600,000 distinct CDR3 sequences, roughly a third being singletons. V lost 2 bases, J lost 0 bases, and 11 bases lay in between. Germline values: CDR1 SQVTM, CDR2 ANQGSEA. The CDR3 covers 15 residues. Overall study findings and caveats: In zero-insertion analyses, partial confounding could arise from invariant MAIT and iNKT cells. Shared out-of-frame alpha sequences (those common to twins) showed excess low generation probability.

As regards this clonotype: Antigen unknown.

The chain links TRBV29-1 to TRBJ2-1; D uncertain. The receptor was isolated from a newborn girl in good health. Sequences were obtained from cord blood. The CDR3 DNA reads TGCAGCGTTGAACAGACTCCCAACTCCTACAATGAGCAGTTCTTC. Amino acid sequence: CSVEQTPNSYNEQFF.